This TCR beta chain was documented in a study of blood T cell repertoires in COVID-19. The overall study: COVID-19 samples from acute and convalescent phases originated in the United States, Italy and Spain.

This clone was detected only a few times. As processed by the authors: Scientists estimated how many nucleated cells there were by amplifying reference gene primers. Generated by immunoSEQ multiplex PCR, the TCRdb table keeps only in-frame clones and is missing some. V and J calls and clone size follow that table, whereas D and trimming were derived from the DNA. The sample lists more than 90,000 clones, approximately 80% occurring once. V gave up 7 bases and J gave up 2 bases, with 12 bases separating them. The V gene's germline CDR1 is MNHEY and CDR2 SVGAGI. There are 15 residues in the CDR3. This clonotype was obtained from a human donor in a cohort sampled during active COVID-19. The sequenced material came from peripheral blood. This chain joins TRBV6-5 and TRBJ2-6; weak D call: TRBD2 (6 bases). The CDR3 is CASTQPGAGANVLTF. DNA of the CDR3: TGTGCCAGCACACAACCGGGGGCTGGGGCCAACGTCCTGACTTTC.